Shown below are 18 T cell receptor beta chains from a single sample sequenced in a study of OX40 agonist ivuxolimab in advanced cancers. Only in-frame clones appear in the TCRdb table, and some are missing; sequencing was by immunoSEQ multiplex PCR. The table includes 45,000 to 70,000 clones, around 88% detected once. Sequencing was performed on CD4+ or CD8+ T cells sorted from blood, taken in a trial of the OX40 agonist ivuxolimab. The receptors here all came from an adult with an advanced solid tumor such as melanoma, head and neck, liver or kidney cancer.

J is TRBJ1-2 and V is TRBV30, with D maybe TRBD1 (6 bases). The CDR3 contains 16 residues. Germline CDR1 reads GTSNPN; CDR2 reads SVGIG (reference sequence). Trimming took off 3 bases at V and 1 base at J, with 18 bases between the two ends. This chain's CDR3 is CAWSGKGSRGNYGYTF. The CDR3 DNA reads TGTGCCTGGAGCGGTAAAGGTTCCAGGGGTAACTATGGCTACACCTTC.

Only one count was recorded for this clone. V and J are TRBV14 and TRBJ2-7; 7 bases map to TRBD1. Trimming at V came to 4 bases and at J to 0 bases, leaving 6 bases not matched to a gene. The germline gives CDR1 SGHDN, CDR2 FVKESK. The CDR3 consists of 15 residues. CDR3 DNA sequence: TGTGCCAGCAGCCTTACAGGGGCCCCCTCCTACGAGCAGTACTTC. Protein product: CASSLTGAPSYEQYF.

The rearrangement joins TRBV2 to TRBJ2-1, with 10 bases identical to TRBD2. The V gene end was trimmed by 6 bases and the J gene end by 4 bases; junction bases not matched to a gene: 3. The CDR3 sequence is 14 residues long. Germline V lookup: CDR1 SNHLY, CDR2 FYNNEI. The CDR3 sequence is CASRSGGEYNEQFF. The CDR3 bases are TGTGCCAGCAGGAGCGGGGGGGAGTACAATGAGCAGTTCTTC. Drawing the rest from reference TRBV2 and TRBJ2-1, the complete variable domain is EPEVTQTPSHQVTQMGQEVILRCVPISNHLYFYWYRQILGQKVEFLVSFYNNEISEKSEIFDDQFSVERPDGSNFTLKIRSTKLEDSAMYFCASRSGGEYNEQFFGPGTRLTVL.

The chain uses TRBV11-1 and TRBJ2-5; TRBD2 agrees at 9 bases. V shed 3 bases, J shed 4 bases, and the junction held 6 bases outside the gene matches. Germline V gene lookup returns CDR1 SGHAT and CDR2 FQDESV (reference sequence). CDR3 size: 15 residues. The CDR3 DNA reads as TGTGCCAGCAGCTTTCAACTAGCGGGTATAGAGACCCAGTACTTC. Its protein is CASSFQLAGIETQYF.

V gene TRBV19 combines with J gene TRBJ2-5; D could derive from TRBD1 or TRBD2 (5 bases each). The J call may be wrong; the DNA end is better matched by TRBJ2-7. This CDR3 has 14 residues. Germline values: CDR1 LNHDA, CDR2 SQIVND (reference sequence). In DNA form, the CDR3 reads TGTGCCAGTAGTTACGAGGGGTCGACCTACGAGCAGTACTTC. Translation: CASSYEGSTYEQYF.

This CDR3 reads CATSRGEWEPQHF. The CDR3 DNA follows: TGTGCCACCAGCAGAGGGGAATGGGAGCCCCAGCATTTT. The chain combines TRBV15 with TRBJ1-5; D remains unclear. The germline V gene encodes CDR1 LNHNV and CDR2 YYDKDF (reference sequence). CDR3 length: 13 residues. V was trimmed by 1 base and J by 8 bases, leaving 9 bases between them.

This clone came up once. The chain couples TRBV9 to TRBJ1-2, with 7 positions matching TRBD1. The J segment lost 4 bases and the V segment lost 4 bases, leaving 7 bases of the junction unmatched. There are 14 residues in the CDR3. The germline CDR1 and CDR2 sequences are SGDLS and YYNGEE. The CDR3 DNA sequence: TGTGCCAGCAGCTCAGGGGACAGATTCTATGGCTACACCTTC. It specifies CASSSGDRFYGYTF. Using reference TRBV9 and TRBJ1-2 for the parts outside the CDR3, the full variable domain is DSGVTQTPKHLITATGQRVTLRCSPRSGDLSVYWYQQSLDQGLQFLIQYYNGEERAKGNILERFSAQQFPDLHSELNLSSLELGDSALYFCASSSGDRFYGYTFGSGTRLTVV.

This chain links TRBV2 with TRBJ2-5; TRBD1 aligns across 10 bases. The CDR3 is made up of 13 amino acids. After removal of 4 bases from V and 6 bases from J, the junction contained 2 bases not matched to a gene. The germline V gene encodes CDR1 SNHLY and CDR2 FYNNEI. Here the CDR3 reads CASSAGQGKTQYF. The DNA of the CDR3 is TGTGCCAGCAGTGCGGGACAGGGGAAGACCCAGTACTTC.

The chain is built from TRBV28 and TRBJ1-1, with 7 bases aligning to TRBD1. Germline V gives CDR1 MDHEN, CDR2 SYDVKM. The CDR3 is 15 amino acids. Unmatched junction bases numbered 8, after V lost 6 bases and J lost 1 base. The CDR3 protein is CASSSDGQENTEAFF. CDR3 sequence (DNA): TGTGCCAGCAGCTCCGATGGACAGGAGAACACTGAAGCTTTCTTT.

This clone showed up just a few times. V usage is TRBV6-6 and J usage is TRBJ1-5; D gene uncertain. Germline values: CDR1 MNHNY, CDR2 SVGAGI (reference sequence). V was pared by 5 bases and J by 7 bases, with 15 bases between. The CDR3 covers 14 residues. CDR3 nucleotides: TGTGCCAGCAGTCCCTCCGACGCAGCGCAGCCCCAGCATTTT. Translated: CASSPSDAAQPQHF.

For this clone: A read error may account for a junction end that differs from germline. The rearrangement links TRBV7-7 to TRBJ1-4; 8 bases agree with TRBD1. The CDR3 has 16 residues. Looked up from germline, CDR1 is SSHAT and CDR2 is FNYEAQ (reference sequence). In nucleotides, the CDR3 is TGTGCTAGCAGCTTCAGGGGGGACAGGACGTATGAAAAACTGTTTTTT. Its protein product is CASSFRGDRTYEKLFF. Full variable domain (rest looked up from reference TRBV7-7 and TRBJ1-4): GAGVSQSPRYKVTKRGQDVTLRCDPISSHATLYWYQQALGQGPEFLTYFNYEAQPDKSGLPSDRFSAERPEGSISTLTIQRTEQRDSAMYRCASSFRGDRTYEKLFFGSGTQLSVL.

V and J are TRBV9 and TRBJ1-4; tentatively, D is TRBD1 (5 bases). The CDR3 contains 15 residues. The germline V gene has CDR1 SGDLS and CDR2 YYNGEE. V was shortened by 2 bases and J by 7 bases, with 15 bases between the two germline ends. The CDR3 DNA reads as TGTGCCAGCAGCGTGGCCGGGAGGGGAATTGAAAAACTGTTTTTT. Amino acid sequence: CASSVAGRGIEKLFF.

The genes are TRBV2 and TRBJ2-5; weak D call: TRBD2 (5 bases). Trimming pared 4 bases from V and 2 bases from J, leaving 11 bases between. CDR1 is SNHLY and CDR2 is FYNNEI in the germline V gene. The CDR3 covers 14 residues. CDR3 coding DNA: TGTGCCAGCAGTGGTGGGAGTGTTCAAGAGACCCAGTACTTC. It encodes CASSGGSVQETQYF. Filled out from reference TRBV2 and TRBJ2-5, the complete variable domain reads EPEVTQTPSHQVTQMGQEVILRCVPISNHLYFYWYRQILGQKVEFLVSFYNNEISEKSEIFDDQFSVERPDGSNFTLKIRSTKLEDSAMYFCASSGGSVQETQYFGPGTRLLVL.

The chain links TRBV9 to TRBJ2-3, with D unclear. Per germline, CDR1 SGDLS and CDR2 YYNGEE. The CDR3 contains 16 residues. The V end was cut by 0 bases, the J end by 0 bases, with 11 bases between. The CDR3 DNA sequence: TGTGCCAGCAGCGTAGCTGGCGGCACTAGCACAGATACGCAGTATTTT. Translation gives CASSVAGGTSTDTQYF.

The chain is built from TRBV5-1 and TRBJ2-1; TRBD2 matches at 10 bases. CDR3 size: 14 residues. Germline-derived CDR1 and CDR2 are SGHRS and YFSETQ. The junction had 14 bases not matched to a gene; V was cut back by 5 bases and J by 15 bases. The CDR3 here is CASRDAAGGPKVFF. The DNA for the CDR3 is TGCGCCAGCAGGGACGCAGCGGGAGGGCCAAAAGTGTTCTTC.

The chain couples TRBV5-1 to TRBJ1-2; no reliable D call. Trimming stripped 0 bases from V and 10 bases from J, with 19 bases between. The CDR3 loop spans 15 amino acids. CDR1 SGHRS and CDR2 YFSETQ come from the germline V gene. For the CDR3, the DNA is TGCGCCAGCAGCTTGGTACGGGCGGCGGCAGATGTCTACACCTTC. Translated: CASSLVRAAADVYTF. The variable domain in full, with the rest retrieved from reference TRBV5-1 and TRBJ1-2, is KAGVTQTPRYLIKTRGQQVTLSCSPISGHRSVSWYQQTPGQGLQFLFEYFSETQRNKGNFPGRFSGRQFSNSRSEMNVSTLELGDSALYLCASSLVRAAADVYTFGSGTRLTVV.

The gene calls are TRBV5-1 and TRBJ1-1; 9 positions agree with TRBD1. The CDR3 spans 13 residues. CDR1 is SGHRS and CDR2 is YFSETQ in the germline V gene. V lost 2 bases to trimming and J lost 11 bases; unmatched junction nucleotides: 7. This CDR3 is CASSLITGGDAFF. CDR3 coding DNA: TGCGCCAGCAGCTTAATTACAGGGGGCGATGCTTTCTTT.

This chain joins TRBV10-3 and TRBJ1-2; 12 nucleotides agree with TRBD1. This CDR3 spans 17 amino acids. Per the germline V gene, CDR1 is ENHRY and CDR2 is SYGVKD. Losses at the gene ends were 3 bases for V and 4 bases for J; bases not matched to a gene: 9. The CDR3 DNA reads as TGTGCCATCAGTGACCGGGACAGGGGGCCCTCCGGCTATGGCTACACCTTC. Translated, it gives CAISDRDRGPSGYGYTF.